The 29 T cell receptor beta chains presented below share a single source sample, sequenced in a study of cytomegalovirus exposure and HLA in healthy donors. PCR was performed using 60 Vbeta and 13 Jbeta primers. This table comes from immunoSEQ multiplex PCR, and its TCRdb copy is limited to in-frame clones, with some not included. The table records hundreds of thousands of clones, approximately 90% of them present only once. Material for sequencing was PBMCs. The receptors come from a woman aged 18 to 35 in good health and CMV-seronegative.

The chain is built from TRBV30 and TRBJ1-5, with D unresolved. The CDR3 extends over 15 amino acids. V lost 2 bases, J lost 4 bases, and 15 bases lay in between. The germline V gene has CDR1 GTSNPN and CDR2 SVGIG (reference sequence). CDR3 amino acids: CAWSSNSLLNQPQHF. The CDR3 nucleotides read TGTGCCTGGAGTAGTAACAGTCTCTTGAATCAGCCCCAGCATTTT. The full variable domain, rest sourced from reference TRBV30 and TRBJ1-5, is SQTIHQWPATLVQPVGSPLSLECTVEGTSNPNLYWYRQAAGRGLQLLFYSVGIGQISSEVPQNLSASRPQDRQFILSSKKLLLSDSGFYLCAWSSNSLLNQPQHFGDGTRLSIL.

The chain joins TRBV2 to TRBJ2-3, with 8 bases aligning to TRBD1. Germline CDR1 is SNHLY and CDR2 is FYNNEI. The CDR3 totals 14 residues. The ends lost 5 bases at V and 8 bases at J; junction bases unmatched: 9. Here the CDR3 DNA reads TGTGCCAGCAGTACTGCTTCAGGGGGCGGTACGCAGTATTTT. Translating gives CASSTASGGGTQYF.

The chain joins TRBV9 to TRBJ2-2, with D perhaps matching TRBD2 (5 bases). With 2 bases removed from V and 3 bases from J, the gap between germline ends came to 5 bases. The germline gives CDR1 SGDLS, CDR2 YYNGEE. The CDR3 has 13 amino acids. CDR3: CASSVGDTGELFF. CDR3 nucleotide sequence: TGTGCCAGCAGCGTCGGGGACACCGGGGAGCTGTTTTTT.

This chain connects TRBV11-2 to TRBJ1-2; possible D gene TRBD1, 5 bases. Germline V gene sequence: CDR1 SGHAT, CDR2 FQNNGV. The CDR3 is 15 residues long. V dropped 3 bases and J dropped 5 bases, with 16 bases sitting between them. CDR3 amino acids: CASSFRHAPGYGYTF. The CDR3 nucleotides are TGTGCCAGCAGCTTCCGTCATGCCCCAGGGTATGGCTACACCTTC.

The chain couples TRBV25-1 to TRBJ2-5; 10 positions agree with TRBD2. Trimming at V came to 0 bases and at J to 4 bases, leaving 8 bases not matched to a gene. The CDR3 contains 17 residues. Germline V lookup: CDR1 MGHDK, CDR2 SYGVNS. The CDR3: CASSEYSGLALLETQYF. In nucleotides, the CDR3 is TGTGCCAGCAGTGAATACTCGGGACTAGCGTTATTAGAGACCCAGTACTTC. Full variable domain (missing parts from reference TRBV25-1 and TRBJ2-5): EADIYQTPRYLVIGTGKKITLECSQTMGHDKMYWYQQDPGMELHLIHYSYGVNSTEKGDLSSESTVSRIRTEHFPLTLESARPSHTSQYLCASSEYSGLALLETQYFGPGTRLLVL.

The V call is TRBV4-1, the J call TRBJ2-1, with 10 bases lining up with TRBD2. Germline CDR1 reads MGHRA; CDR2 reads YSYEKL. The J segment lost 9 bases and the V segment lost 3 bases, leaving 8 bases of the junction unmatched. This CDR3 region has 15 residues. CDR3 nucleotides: TGCGCCAGCAGCCACAGCGGGGGGGCCGCGGTTGAGCAGTTCTTC. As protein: CASSHSGGAAVEQFF.

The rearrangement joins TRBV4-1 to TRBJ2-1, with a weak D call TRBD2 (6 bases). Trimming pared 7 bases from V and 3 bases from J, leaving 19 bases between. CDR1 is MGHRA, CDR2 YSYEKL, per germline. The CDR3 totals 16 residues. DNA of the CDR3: TGCGCCAGCACCAATCTCGGGACTCGCAACTACAATGAGCAGTTCTTC. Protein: CASTNLGTRNYNEQFF.

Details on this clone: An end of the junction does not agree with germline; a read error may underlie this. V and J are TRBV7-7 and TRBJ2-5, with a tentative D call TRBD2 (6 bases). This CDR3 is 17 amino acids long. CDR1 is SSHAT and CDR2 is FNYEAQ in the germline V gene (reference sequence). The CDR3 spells CASSLEGGGAYQETQYF. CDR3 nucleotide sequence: TGTGCTAGCAGCTTAGAGGGAGGCGGGGCGTACCAAGAGACCCAGTACTTC.

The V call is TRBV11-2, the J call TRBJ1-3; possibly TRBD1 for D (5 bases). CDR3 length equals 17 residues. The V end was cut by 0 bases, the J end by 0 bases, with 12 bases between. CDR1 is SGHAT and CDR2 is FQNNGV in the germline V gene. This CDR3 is CASSLEMGQYSGNTIYF. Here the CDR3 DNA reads TGTGCCAGCAGCTTAGAAATGGGGCAGTACTCTGGAAACACCATATATTTT.

The CDR3 bases are TGTGCCAGCACCCGGACAGGGGGCGGGTACGAGCAGTACTTC. Translating it yields CASTRTGGGYEQYF. The chain recombines TRBV6-1 with TRBJ2-7; 11 bases agree with TRBD1. CDR3 length: 14 amino acids. Per the germline V gene, CDR1 is MNHNS and CDR2 is SASEGT. Unmatched junction bases numbered 6, after V lost 7 bases and J lost 4 bases.

The CDR3 region is CASSVAIGIIRQGSGELFF. The CDR3 DNA is TGTGCCAGCAGCGTAGCGATTGGGATAATCCGACAGGGATCCGGGGAGCTGTTTTTT. This chain joins TRBV9 and TRBJ2-2; 7 bases align to TRBD1. CDR1 is SGDLS, CDR2 YYNGEE, per germline. The CDR3 totals 19 residues. With V trimmed by 0 bases and J by 6 bases, 17 bases remained unmatched.

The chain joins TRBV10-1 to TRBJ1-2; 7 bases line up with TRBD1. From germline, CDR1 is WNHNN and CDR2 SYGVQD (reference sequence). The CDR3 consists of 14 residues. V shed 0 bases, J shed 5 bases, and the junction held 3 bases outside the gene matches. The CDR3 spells CASSESTGRYGYTF. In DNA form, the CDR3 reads TGCGCCAGCAGTGAGTCGACAGGGAGATATGGCTACACCTTC.

DNA for the CDR3: TGTGCCAGCTCACCACGGTCGATAGTCACTGATGAGCAGTTCTTC. This sequence encodes CASSPRSIVTDEQFF. The chain links TRBV18 to TRBJ2-1; D is undetermined. Germline loops: CDR1 KGHSH, CDR2 LQKENI. This CDR3 region has 15 residues. Trimming took 1 base from V and 8 from J, leaving 15 bases between them.

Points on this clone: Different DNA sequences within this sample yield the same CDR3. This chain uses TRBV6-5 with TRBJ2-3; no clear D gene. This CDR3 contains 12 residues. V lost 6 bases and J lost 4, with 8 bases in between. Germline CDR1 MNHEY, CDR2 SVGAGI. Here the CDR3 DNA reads TGTGCCAGCAGGAGGAGCGCAGATACGCAGTATTTT. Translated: CASRRSADTQYF.

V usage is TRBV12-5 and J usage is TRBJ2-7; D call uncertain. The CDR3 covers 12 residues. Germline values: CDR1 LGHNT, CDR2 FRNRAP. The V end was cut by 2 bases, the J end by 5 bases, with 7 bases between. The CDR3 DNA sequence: TGTGCTAGTGGTTTGCGGTTAAACGAGCAGTACTTC. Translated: CASGLRLNEQYF.

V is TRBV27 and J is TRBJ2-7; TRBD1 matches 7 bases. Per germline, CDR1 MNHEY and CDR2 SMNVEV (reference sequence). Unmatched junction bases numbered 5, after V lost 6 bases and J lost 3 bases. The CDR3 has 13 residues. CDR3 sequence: CASRRDSYYEQYF. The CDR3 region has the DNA TGTGCCAGCAGAAGGGACAGCTACTACGAGCAGTACTTC.

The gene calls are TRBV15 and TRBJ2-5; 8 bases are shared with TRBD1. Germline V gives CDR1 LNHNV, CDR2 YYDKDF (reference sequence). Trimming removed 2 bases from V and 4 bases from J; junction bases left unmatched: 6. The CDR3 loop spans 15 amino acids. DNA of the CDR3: TGTGCCACCAGCAGACAGGGGGCTGGGGGAGAGACCCAGTACTTC. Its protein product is CATSRQGAGGETQYF.

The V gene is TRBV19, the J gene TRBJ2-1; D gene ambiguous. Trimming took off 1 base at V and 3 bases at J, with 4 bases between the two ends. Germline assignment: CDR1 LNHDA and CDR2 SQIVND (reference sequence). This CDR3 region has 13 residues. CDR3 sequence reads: CASSIAGYNEQFF. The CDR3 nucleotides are TGTGCCAGTAGTATAGCGGGCTACAATGAGCAGTTCTTC.

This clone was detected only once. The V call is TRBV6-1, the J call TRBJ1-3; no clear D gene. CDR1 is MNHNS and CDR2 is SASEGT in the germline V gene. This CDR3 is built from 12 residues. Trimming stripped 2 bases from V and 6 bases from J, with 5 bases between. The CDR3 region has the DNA TGTGCCAGCAGTGAACATTTAAACACCATATATTTT. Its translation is CASSEHLNTIYF.

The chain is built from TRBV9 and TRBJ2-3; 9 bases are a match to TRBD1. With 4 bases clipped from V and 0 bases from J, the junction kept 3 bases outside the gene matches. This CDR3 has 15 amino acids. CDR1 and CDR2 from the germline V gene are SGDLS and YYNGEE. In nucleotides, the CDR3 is TGTGCCAGCAGCCTCGACAGGGGGAGCACAGATACGCAGTATTTT. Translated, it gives CASSLDRGSTDTQYF.

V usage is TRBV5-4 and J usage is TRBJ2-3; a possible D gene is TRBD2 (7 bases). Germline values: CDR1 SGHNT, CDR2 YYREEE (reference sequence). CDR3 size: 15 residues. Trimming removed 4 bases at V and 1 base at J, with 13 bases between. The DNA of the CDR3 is TGTGCCAGCAGCCCGGGGGGCGGGGGCACAGATACGCAGTATTTT. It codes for CASSPGGGGTDTQYF.

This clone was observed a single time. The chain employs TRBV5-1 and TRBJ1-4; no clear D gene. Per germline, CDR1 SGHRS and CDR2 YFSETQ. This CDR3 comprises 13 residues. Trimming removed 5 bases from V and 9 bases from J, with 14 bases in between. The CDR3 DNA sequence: TGCGCCAGCAGTGTGGCCCAGGAACAAAAACTGTTTTTT. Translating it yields CASSVAQEQKLFF.

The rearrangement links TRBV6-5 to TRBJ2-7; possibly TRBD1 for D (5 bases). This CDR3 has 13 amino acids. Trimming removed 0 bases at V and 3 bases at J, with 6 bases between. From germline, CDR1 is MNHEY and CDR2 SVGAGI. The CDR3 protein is CASSYSDNYEQYF. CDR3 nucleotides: TGTGCCAGCAGTTACTCGGACAACTACGAGCAGTACTTC.

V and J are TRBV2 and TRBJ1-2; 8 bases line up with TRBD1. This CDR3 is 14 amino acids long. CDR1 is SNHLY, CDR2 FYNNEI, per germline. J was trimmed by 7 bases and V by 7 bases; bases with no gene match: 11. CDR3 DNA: TGTGCCAGCATCGGAAGGACAGGGTGGAGTGGCTACACCTTC. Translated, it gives CASIGRTGWSGYTF.

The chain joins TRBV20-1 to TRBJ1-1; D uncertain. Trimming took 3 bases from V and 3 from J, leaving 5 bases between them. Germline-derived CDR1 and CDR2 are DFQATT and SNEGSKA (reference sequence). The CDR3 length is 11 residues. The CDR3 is CSASRDTEAFF. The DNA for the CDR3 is TGCAGTGCTAGCCGGGACACTGAAGCTTTCTTT.

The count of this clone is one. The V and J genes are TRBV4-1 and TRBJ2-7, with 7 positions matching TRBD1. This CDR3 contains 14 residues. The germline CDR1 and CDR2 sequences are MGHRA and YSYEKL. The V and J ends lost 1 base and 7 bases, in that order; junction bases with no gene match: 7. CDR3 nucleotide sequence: TGCGCCAGCAGCCAAGTTAACTCAGGGGGTGAGCAGTACTTC. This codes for CASSQVNSGGEQYF.

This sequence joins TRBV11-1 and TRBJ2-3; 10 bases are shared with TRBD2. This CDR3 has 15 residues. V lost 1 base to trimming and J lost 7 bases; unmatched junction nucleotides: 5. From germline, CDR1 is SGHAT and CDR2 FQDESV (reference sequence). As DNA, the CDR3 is TGTGCCAGCAGCTTAGAAGCGGGGGGGCGTAATACGCAGTATTTT. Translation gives CASSLEAGGRNTQYF. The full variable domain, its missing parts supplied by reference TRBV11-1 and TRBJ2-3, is EAEVAQSPRYKITEKSQAVAFWCDPISGHATLYWYRQILGQGPELLVQFQDESVVDDSQLPKDRFSAERLKGVDSTLKIQPAELGDSAMYLCASSLEAGGRNTQYFGPGTRLTVL.

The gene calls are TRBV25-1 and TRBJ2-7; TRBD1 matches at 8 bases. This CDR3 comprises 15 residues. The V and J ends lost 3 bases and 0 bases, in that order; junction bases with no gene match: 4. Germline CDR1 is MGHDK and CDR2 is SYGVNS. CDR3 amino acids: CASSDTGGSSYEQYF. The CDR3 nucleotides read TGTGCCAGCAGTGACACAGGGGGTAGCTCCTACGAGCAGTACTTC.

The CDR3 here is CASSYVGDYGYTF. CDR3 DNA sequence: TGTGCCAGCAGTTACGTAGGGGACTATGGCTACACCTTC. This chain joins TRBV6-5 and TRBJ1-2; the D gene is possibly TRBD1 (5 bases). CDR1 and CDR2 from the germline V gene are MNHEY and SVGAGI. This CDR3 contains 13 residues. V lost 2 bases and J 3 bases, leaving 7 bases between the germline ends.